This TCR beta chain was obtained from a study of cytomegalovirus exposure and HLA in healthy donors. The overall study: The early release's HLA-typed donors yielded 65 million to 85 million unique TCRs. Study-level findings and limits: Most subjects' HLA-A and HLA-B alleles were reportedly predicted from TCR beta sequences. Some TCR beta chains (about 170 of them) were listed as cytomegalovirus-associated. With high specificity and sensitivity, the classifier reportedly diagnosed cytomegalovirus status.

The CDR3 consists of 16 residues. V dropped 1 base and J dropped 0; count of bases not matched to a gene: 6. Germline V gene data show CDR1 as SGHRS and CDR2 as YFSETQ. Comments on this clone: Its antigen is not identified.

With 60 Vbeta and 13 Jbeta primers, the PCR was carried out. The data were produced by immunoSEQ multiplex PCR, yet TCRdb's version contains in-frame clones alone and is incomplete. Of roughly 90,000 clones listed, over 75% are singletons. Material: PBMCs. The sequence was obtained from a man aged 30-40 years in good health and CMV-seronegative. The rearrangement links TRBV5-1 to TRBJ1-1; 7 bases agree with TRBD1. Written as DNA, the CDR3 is TGCGCCAGCAGCTTGAAGGGGGCTGGGGTGAACACTGAAGCTTTCTTT. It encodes CASSLKGAGVNTEAFF.